The rows below give T cell receptor beta chains drawn from one sample of a study of blood T cell repertoires in COVID-19. Assay used: immunoSEQ multiplex PCR; TCRdb lists only in-frame clones, some missing. Of 230,000 or so clones in the sample, 89% were seen once. The sequencing input was peripheral blood. Receptors were obtained from a woman aged 40-49 years who had recovered from COVID-19. CDR3s include the opening cysteine and the closing phenylalanine or tryptophan. D genes are given only for firm matches. The listing skips clone size in some rows; elsewhere it reads once, few, many or a size class.

TRBJ1-4 - - TRBV7-2 CASSAQGGGVAVEKLFF TGTGCCAGCAGCGCACAAGGGGGGGGCGTTGCGGTTGAAAAACTGTTTTTT
TRBJ1-1 TRBD1 - TRBV5-1 CASSFNRGGNTEAFF TGCGCCAGCAGCTTTAACAGGGGTGGGAACACTGAAGCTTTCTTT
TRBJ2-2 TRBD2 - TRBV7-9 CASSSSGRTGELFF TGTGCCAGCAGCTCTAGCGGGAGGACCGGGGAGCTGTTTTTT
TRBJ2-3 TRBD2 - TRBV9 CASSVLAGDTDTQYF TGTGCCAGCAGCGTACTAGCGGGGGACACAGATACGCAGTATTTT
TRBJ1-5 - few TRBV6-2/TRBV6-3 CASSSTGPQHF TGTGCCAGCAGCTCGACAGGGCCCCAGCATTTT
TRBJ1-4 TRBD1 - TRBV7-2 CASSFHRGGEKLFF TGTGCCAGCAGCTTCCACAGGGGAGGTGAAAAACTGTTTTTT
TRBJ1-5 - - TRBV19 CASSMGEPQHF TGTGCCAGTAGTATGGGAGAGCCCCAGCATTTT
TRBJ2-5 - - TRBV5-4 CASSPLNKETQYF TGTGCCAGCAGCCCGTTGAACAAAGAGACCCAGTACTTC
TRBJ2-1 - - TRBV11-1 CASSLNGEQFF TGTGCCAGCAGCTTAAACGGGGAGCAGTTCTTC
TRBJ1-1 TRBD1 once TRBV6-5 CASGQGMNTEAFF TGTGCCAGCGGACAGGGGATGAACACTGAAGCTTTCTTT
TRBJ2-5 TRBD2 few TRBV5-4 CASSFFRGGETQYF TGTGCCAGCAGCTTTTTCCGGGGGGGAGAGACCCAGTACTTC
TRBJ2-7 - - TRBV30 CAWSVTSISHEQYF TGTGCCTGGAGTGTAACTAGCATCTCCCACGAGCAGTACTTC
TRBJ1-4 TRBD1 - TRBV18 CASSQTGDSNEKLFF TGTGCCAGCTCCCAGACAGGGGACTCTAATGAAAAACTGTTTTTT
TRBJ1-5 TRBD1 - TRBV19 CASSSRGTGRYQPQHF TGTGCCAGTAGTAGTAGGGGGACAGGGAGGTACCAGCCCCAGCATTTT
TRBJ2-5 TRBD2 - TRBV6-4 CASSPTAGGGETQYF TGTGCCAGCAGTCCTACCGCGGGGGGAGGAGAGACCCAGTACTTC
TRBJ2-1 - once TRBV4-3 CASSNGNNEQFF TGCGCCAGCAGCAACGGGAACAATGAGCAGTTCTTC
TRBJ1-5 - - TRBV27 CASSLKAGGSNQPQHF TGTGCCAGCAGTTTAAAAGCCGGGGGGAGCAATCAGCCCCAGCATTTT
TRBJ2-2 - - TRBV6-5 CASRPGPNTGELFF TGTGCCAGCAGGCCAGGGCCCAACACCGGGGAGCTGTTTTTT
TRBJ2-4 TRBD2 - TRBV10-1 CASPTPGLATQNIQYF TGCGCCAGCCCCACGCCGGGACTAGCGACCCAAAACATTCAGTACTTC
TRBJ1-1 - - TRBV12-3/TRBV12-4 CASTTGRNTEAFF TGTGCCAGCACCACTGGGAGGAACACTGAAGCTTTCTTT
TRBJ2-1 TRBD2 - TRBV28 CASPGTSEYNEQFF TGTGCCAGCCCCGGGACTAGCGAATACAATGAGCAGTTCTTC
TRBJ2-5 TRBD1 - TRBV7-7 CASSTTGAETQYF TGTGCCAGCAGCACGACAGGGGCAGAGACCCAGTACTTC
TRBJ1-1 TRBD1 - TRBV5-4 CASSLEGARSEAFF TGTGCCAGCAGCTTGGAGGGGGCGCGATCTGAAGCTTTCTTT
TRBJ2-5 - - TRBV5-4 CASSPTTGETQYF TGTGCCAGCAGCCCTACAACGGGGGAGACCCAGTACTTC
TRBJ2-1 - - TRBV10-2 CASDLRGAGEQFF TGCGCCAGCGACCTACGGGGGGCGGGGGAGCAGTTCTTC
TRBJ2-7 TRBD2 once TRBV5-1 CASRKLAGVTSYEQYF TGCGCCAGCAGGAAACTAGCGGGGGTTACCTCCTACGAGCAGTACTTC
TRBJ2-7 - - TRBV7-9 CASSLTAGGPYEQYF TGTGCCAGCAGCTTGACCGCCGGGGGGCCCTACGAGCAGTACTTC
TRBJ1-4 - - TRBV2 CASSKAWGDEKLFF TGTGCCAGCAGTAAAGCTTGGGGGGATGAAAAACTGTTTTTT
TRBJ2-7 TRBD2 - TRBV28 CASSLLLAGGLHEQYF TGTGCCAGCAGTTTATTGTTAGCGGGGGGTTTACACGAGCAGTACTTC
TRBJ1-5 - - TRBV9 CASSVGTEPNQPQHF TGTGCCAGCAGCGTAGGGACAGAACCAAATCAGCCCCAGCATTTT
TRBJ1-2 TRBD1 - TRBV27 CASSPAGQPLLGYTF TGTGCCAGCAGTCCCGCGGGACAGCCCCTATTAGGATACACCTTC
TRBJ2-3 TRBD1 few TRBV4-1 CASSQDRAGGADTQYF TGCGCCAGCAGCCAAGATAGAGCAGGGGGCGCAGATACGCAGTATTTT
TRBJ2-2 - - TRBV3-1/TRBV3-2 CASSRGQPNTGELFF TGTGCCAGTTCGCGCGGACAGCCGAACACCGGGGAGCTGTTTTTT